This record covers a single T cell receptor (beta chain). Its antigen remains unidentified. This sample stems from a study of CD8+ T cells in alopecia areata. Study-wide background: For the treated group, dosing was oral tofacitinib at 5 to 10 mg twice daily. Study conclusions and caveats: In lesional scalp, particularly from alopecia totalis/universalis, clonality was higher than in normal scalp.

Specified treatment: oral pan-JAK inhibitor, 5-10 mg twice daily. Those with alopecia areata gave lesional scalp punch biopsies and peripheral blood. cDNA reverse transcribed from extracted RNA served as the sequencing template. Profiled with immunoSEQ multiplex PCR; TCRdb holds only in-frame clones, not every one. The sample records 95,000 to 150,000 clones, 61% being singletons. This CDR3 has 16 residues. Germline lookup yields CDR1 SEHNR and CDR2 FQNEAQ (reference sequence). V trimming: 4 bases; J trimming: 2 bases; junction bases outside the gene matches: 8. The sequenced sample was CD4+ T cells sorted from blood, obtained at week 4, from a patient treated with tofacitinib. The receptor's source is a human donor with alopecia areata. V usage is TRBV7-9 and J usage is TRBJ2-3, with 8 bases lining up with TRBD1. The CDR3 bases are TGTGCCAGCAGCTCGACCGGGACAGGCGACACAGATACGCAGTATTTT. Its translation: CASSSTGTGDTDTQYF.